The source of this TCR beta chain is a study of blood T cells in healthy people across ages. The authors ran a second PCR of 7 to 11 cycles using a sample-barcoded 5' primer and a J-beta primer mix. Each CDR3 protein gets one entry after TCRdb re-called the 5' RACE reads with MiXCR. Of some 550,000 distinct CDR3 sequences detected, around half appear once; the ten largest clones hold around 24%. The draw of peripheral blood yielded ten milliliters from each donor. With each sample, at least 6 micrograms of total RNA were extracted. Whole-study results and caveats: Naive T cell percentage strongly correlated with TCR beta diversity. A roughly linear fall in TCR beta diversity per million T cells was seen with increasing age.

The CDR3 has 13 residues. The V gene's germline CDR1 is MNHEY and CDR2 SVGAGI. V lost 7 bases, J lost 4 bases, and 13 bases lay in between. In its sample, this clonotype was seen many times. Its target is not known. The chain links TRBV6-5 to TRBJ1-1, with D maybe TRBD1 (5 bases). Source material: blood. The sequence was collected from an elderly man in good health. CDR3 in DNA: TGTGCCAGCAAGGAGGCGGGGGGCACTGAAGCTTTCTTT. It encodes CASKEAGGTEAFF.